A selection of T cell receptor beta chains follows, all from one sample in a study of T cell changes during pregnancy in multiple sclerosis. Produced via immunoSEQ multiplex PCR; TCRdb's table is partial and in-frame only. Among tens of thousands of clones listed, about 90% were seen once. The input for sequencing was CD4+ T cells from peripheral blood mononuclear cells, taken before pregnancy. Source of these receptors: a female donor with multiple sclerosis, enrolled in a pregnancy study. CDR3s include the opening cysteine and the closing phenylalanine or tryptophan. Size is omitted from some rows. Given values are once, few, many or a class for expanded clones.

clone_size | j_call | v_call | cdr3_aa
few | TRBJ1-1 | TRBV19 | CASIQRGWNTEAFF
once | TRBJ2-7 | TRBV9 | CASSEGLAGVAYEQYF
NA | TRBJ1-4 | TRBV30 | CAWSVRRGEELFF
NA | TRBJ1-1 | TRBV10-3 | CAIIADRDTEAFF
NA | TRBJ2-5 | TRBV2 | CASSEAPGNGQRRGTQYF
NA | TRBJ2-3 | TRBV9 | CASSGYTSGYYTDTQYF
NA | TRBJ2-5 | TRBV5-1 | CASSREGRGTSPETQYF
NA | TRBJ2-7 | TRBV20-1 | CSGQDGYEQYF
NA | TRBJ1-5 | TRBV28 | CASSESRGSLFPQHF
once | TRBJ1-1 | TRBV4-3 | CASSQDKGQARRNTEAFF
NA | TRBJ1-3 | TRBV18 | CASSLRAGDSSGNTIYF
NA | TRBJ2-7 | TRBV4-2 | CASSQDLGAYEQYF
NA | TRBJ2-7 | TRBV5-1 | CASSLLADTYEQYF
few | TRBJ2-5 | TRBV11-2 | CASSLLLAGVGETQYF
NA | TRBJ2-3 | TRBV5-6 | CASSMASPGQYF
NA | TRBJ1-1 | TRBV5-1 | CASSLLGGLNTEAFF
NA | TRBJ2-5 | TRBV5-5 | CASSFGTEETQYF
NA | TRBJ1-4 | TRBV7-6 | CASSLFDPGNNEKLFF
few | TRBJ2-6 | TRBV28 | CATRDRGRSGANVLTF
NA | TRBJ2-1 | TRBV6-1 | CASSGLAGGNEQFF
NA | TRBJ2-5 | TRBV19 | CASSIGRPSGQETQYF
NA | TRBJ2-1 | TRBV1 | CTSSQEVIQRGDNEQFF
NA | TRBJ1-2 | TRBV6-4 | CAILRGGSRGYTF
NA | TRBJ2-1 | TRBV5-4 | CASSPGGGSYNEQFF
NA | TRBJ2-7 | TRBV28 | CASSPQDRDSYEQYF
NA | TRBJ2-3 | TRBV7-8 | CASSLVGGRHTDTQYF
NA | TRBJ1-1 | TRBV7-9 | CASSLGSREAFF
NA | TRBJ2-7 | TRBV7-6 | CASSLGAGVLNEQYF
NA | TRBJ2-7 | TRBV5-7 | CASSRSYEQYF
NA | TRBJ2-5 | TRBV28 | CASGSGGAAQYF
NA | TRBJ2-2 | TRBV5-1 | CASSPDGLNTGELFF